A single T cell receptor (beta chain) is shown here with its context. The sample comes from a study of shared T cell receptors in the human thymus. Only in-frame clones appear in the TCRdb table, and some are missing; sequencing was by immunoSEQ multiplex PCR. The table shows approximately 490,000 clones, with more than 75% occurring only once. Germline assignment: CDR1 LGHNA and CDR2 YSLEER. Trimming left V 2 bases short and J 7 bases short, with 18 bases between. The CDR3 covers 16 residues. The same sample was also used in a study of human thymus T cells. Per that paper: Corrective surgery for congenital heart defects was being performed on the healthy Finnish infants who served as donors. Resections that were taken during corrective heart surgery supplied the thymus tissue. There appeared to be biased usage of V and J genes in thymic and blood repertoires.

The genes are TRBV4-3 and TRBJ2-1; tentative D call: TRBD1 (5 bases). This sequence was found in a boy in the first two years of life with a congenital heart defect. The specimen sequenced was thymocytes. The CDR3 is CASSQTPWGSKNEQFF. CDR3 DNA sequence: TGCGCCAGCAGCCAAACCCCCTGGGGCAGCAAGAATGAGCAGTTCTTC.